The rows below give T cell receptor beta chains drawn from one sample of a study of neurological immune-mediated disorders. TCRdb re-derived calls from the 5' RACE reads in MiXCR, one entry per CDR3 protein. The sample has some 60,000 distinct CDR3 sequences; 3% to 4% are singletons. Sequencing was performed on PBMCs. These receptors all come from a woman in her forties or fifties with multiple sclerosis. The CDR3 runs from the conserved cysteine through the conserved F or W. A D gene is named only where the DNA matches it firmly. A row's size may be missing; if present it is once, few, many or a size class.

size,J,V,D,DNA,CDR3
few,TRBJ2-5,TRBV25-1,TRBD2,TGTGCCAGCAGTGAAAATCGGAGGGAGGGTAAAAAAGAGACCCAGTACTTC,CASSENRREGKKETQYF
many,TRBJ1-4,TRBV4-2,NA,TGTGCCAGCAGCCAAGATCTGAGTTCCAGCCCAGCAACTAATGAAAAACTGTTTTTT,CASSQDLSSSPATNEKLFF
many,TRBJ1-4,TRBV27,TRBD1,TGTGCCAGCAGTCTAACGGGACAGCATAATGAAAAACTGTTTTTT,CASSLTGQHNEKLFF
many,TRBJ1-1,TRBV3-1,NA,TGTGCCAGCTCCCAAGGGGGTGGGACTGAAGCTTTCTTT,CASSQGGGTEAFF
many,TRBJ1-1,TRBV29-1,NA,TGCAGCGCTTGCCTGGGCCCAGTGTGCTATGAAGCTTTCTTT,CSACLGPVCYEAFF
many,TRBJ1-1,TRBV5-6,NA,TGTGCCAGCAGCTCCTCGATGGGAGAAGCTTTCTTT,CASSSSMGEAFF
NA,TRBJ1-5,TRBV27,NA,TGTGCCAGCAGTCGAAAGGATCAGCCCCAGAATTTT,CASSRKDQPQNF
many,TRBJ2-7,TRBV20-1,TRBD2,TGCAGCAGCGGGACTTCCTACGAGCAGTACTTC,CSSGTSYEQYF
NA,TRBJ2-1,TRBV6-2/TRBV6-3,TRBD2,TGTGCCAGCAGTTACGAAACTCCGACTAGCGGGGTATACAATGAGCAGTTCTTC,CASSYETPTSGVYNEQFF
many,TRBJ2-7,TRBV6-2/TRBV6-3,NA,TGTGCCAGCAGCACTATTACCTACGAGCAGTACTTC,CASSTITYEQYF
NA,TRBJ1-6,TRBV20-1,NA,TGCAGTGCTAGACCCGGGGATTCACCCCTCCACTTT,CSARPGDSPLHF
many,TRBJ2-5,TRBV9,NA,TGTGCCAGCAGCGTAGGCCCCGCTACGACCGACTTACAAGAGACCCAGTACTTC,CASSVGPATTDLQETQYF
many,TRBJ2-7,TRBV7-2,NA,TGTGCCAGCAGCCTCAACTTGGGTAAGGTCGACGAGCAGTACTTC,CASSLNLGKVDEQYF
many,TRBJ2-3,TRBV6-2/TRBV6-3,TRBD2,TGTGCCAGCAGTTCGCCTAGCGGGAAATCGGCAGATACGCAGTATTTT,CASSSPSGKSADTQYF
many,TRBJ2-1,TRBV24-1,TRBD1,TGTGCCACCAGTGACCCCGGACAGGGGAGAAGGTCCTACAATGAGCAGTTCTTC,CATSDPGQGRRSYNEQFF
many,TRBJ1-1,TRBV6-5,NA,TGTGCCAGCAGTTACTCGGCAGGGCTCGTCTCTGAAGCTTTCTTT,CASSYSAGLVSEAFF
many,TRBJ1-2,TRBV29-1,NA,TGCAGCCCGTGGGGGGACGGCACCCTTCGACAGGCTAACTATGGCTACACCTTC,CSPWGDGTLRQANYGYTF
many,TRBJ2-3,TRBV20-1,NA,TGCAGTGCTAGAGTTGGCGGGATCACTAGCACAGATACGCAGTATTTT,CSARVGGITSTDTQYF
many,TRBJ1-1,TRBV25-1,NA,TGTGCCAGCAGTGGACCCATGAACACTGAAGCTTTCTTT,CASSGPMNTEAFF
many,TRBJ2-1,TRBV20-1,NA,TGCAGTGCTGGACCTAGTGTTGGGGTTCTCAATGAGCAGTTCTTC,CSAGPSVGVLNEQFF
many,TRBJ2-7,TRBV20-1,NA,TGCAGTGCCCCCTCCGGGCGTAGCTCCTACGAGCAGTACTTC,CSAPSGRSSYEQYF
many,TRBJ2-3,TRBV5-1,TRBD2,TGCGCCAGCAGCAGGGGACTAGCGGACACCACAGATACGCAGTATTTT,CASSRGLADTTDTQYF
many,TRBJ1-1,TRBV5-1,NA,TGCGCCAGCAGCATGACAGTGAACACTGAAGCTTTCTTT,CASSMTVNTEAFF
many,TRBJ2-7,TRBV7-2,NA,TGTGCCAGCAGCTTAGGAGAGGGTTATCTGGAGGAGCAGTACTTC,CASSLGEGYLEEQYF
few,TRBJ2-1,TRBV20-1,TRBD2,TGCAGTGCTAGAGAGGCGGCGGGGGCCTACAATGAGCAGTTCTTC,CSAREAAGAYNEQFF
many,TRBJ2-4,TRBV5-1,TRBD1,TGCGCCAGCAGCTCGGACAGGGGGCAGGACATTCAGTACTTC,CASSSDRGQDIQYF
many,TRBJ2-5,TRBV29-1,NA,TGCAGCGTTGGAAGCAACCAAGAGACCCAGTACTTC,CSVGSNQETQYF
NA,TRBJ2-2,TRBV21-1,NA,TGTGCCAGCACGAGAGAGGGACAGGGATGGGCCTTGAACACCGGGGAGCTGTTTTTT,CASTREGQGWALNTGELFF
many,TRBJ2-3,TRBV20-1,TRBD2,TGCAGTGCTAGGCGAGGACTAGCGGGAGCGGCAGATACGCAGTATTTT,CSARRGLAGAADTQYF
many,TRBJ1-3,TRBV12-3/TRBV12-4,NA,TGTGCCAGCAGTCCTATGATCTCTGGAAACACCATATATTTT,CASSPMISGNTIYF
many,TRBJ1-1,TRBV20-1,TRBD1,TGCAGTGCTAGAGCGTCAGGGGGACGGGGGACTGAAGCTTTCTTT,CSARASGGRGTEAFF
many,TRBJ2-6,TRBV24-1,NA,TGTGCCACCAGTGATTTGCCAGGAAACTCTGGGGCCAACGTCCTGACTTTC,CATSDLPGNSGANVLTF
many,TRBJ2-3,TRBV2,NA,TGTGCCAGCGGCGGGGTCGGGACAGATACGCAGTATTTT,CASGGVGTDTQYF
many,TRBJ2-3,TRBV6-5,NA,TGTGCCAGCAGTTACGGGGGGATCACAGATACGCAGTATTTT,CASSYGGITDTQYF
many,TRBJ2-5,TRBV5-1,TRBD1,TGCGCCAGCAGCCCGGGACAGGCAGGCGAGACCCAGTACTTC,CASSPGQAGETQYF